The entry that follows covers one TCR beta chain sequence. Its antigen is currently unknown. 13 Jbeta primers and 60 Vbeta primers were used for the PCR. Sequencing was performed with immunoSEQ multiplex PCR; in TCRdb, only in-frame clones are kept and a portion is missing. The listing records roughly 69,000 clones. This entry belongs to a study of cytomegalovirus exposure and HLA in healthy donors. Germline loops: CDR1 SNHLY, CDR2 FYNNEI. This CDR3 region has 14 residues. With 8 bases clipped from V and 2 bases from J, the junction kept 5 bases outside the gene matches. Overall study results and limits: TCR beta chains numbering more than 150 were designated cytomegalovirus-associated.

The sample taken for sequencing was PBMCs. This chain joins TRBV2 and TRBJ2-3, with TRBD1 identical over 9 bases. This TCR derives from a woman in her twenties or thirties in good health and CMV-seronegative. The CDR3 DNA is TGTGCCAGCGGAGGGACAGGGTTCACAGATACGCAGTATTTT. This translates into CASGGTGFTDTQYF. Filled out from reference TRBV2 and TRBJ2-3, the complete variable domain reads EPEVTQTPSHQVTQMGQEVILRCVPISNHLYFYWYRQILGQKVEFLVSFYNNEISEKSEIFDDQFSVERPDGSNFTLKIRSTKLEDSAMYFCASGGTGFTDTQYFGPGTRLTVL.